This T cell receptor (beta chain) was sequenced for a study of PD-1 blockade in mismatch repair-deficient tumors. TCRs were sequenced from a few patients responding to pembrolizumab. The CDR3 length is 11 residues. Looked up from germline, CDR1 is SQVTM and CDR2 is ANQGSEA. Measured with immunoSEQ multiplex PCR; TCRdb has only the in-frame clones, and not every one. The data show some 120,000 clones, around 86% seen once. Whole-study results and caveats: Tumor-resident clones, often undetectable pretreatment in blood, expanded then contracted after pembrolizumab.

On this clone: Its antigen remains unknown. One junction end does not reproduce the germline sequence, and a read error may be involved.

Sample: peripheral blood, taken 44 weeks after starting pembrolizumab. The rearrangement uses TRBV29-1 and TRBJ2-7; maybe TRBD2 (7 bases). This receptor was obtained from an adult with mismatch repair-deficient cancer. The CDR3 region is CSVVLQGTTNF. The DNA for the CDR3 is TGCAGCGTTGTTCTCCAGGGGACTACCAACTTC.